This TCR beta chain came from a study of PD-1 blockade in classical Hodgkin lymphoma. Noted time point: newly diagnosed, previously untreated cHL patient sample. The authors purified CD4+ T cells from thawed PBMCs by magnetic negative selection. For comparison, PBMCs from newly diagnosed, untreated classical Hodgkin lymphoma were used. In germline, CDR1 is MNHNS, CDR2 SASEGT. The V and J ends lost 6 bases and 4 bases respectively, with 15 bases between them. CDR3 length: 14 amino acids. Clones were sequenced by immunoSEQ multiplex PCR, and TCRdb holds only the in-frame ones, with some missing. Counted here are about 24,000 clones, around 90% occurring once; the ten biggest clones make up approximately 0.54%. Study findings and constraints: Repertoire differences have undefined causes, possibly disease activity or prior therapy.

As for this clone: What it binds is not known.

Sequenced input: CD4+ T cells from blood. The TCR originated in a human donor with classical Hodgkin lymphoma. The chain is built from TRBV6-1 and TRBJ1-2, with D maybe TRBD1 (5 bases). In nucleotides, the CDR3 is TGTGCCAGCAGGAAAGGGGCCCTACTCTATGGCTACACCTTC. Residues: CASRKGALLYGYTF.